This TCR beta chain appears in the sequencing data of a study of blood T cell repertoires in COVID-19. Across the whole study: Samples of COVID-19 (acute and convalescent) were obtained from the United States, Italy and Spain. PBMCs, B-cell-depleted T cells, or T cells were the source of the cDNA or gDNA that made up the material.

As processed by the authors: Amplification of reference gene primers provided the estimated nucleated cell counts. Sequencing used immunoSEQ multiplex PCR; TCRdb keeps in-frame clones, though not all of them. Clonal size and the V and J genes are those of that table, whereas D and trimming came from the DNA. The sample records 80,000 to 100,000 clones, around 88% being singletons. Germline loops: CDR1 SGHRS, CDR2 YFSETQ. This CDR3 spans 15 amino acids. V was shortened by 4 bases and J by 0 bases, with 8 bases between the two germline ends. The sequence came from a woman aged 80 or over with acute or convalescent COVID-19. The V and J genes are TRBV5-1 and TRBJ1-6, with D unresolved. Sequences were obtained from peripheral blood. The CDR3 protein is CASSPKSSYNSPLHF. CDR3 sequence (DNA): TGCGCCAGCAGCCCAAAGAGCTCCTATAATTCACCCCTCCACTTT.